The 29 T cell receptor beta chains presented below share a single source sample, sequenced in a study of graft-versus-host responses after intestinal transplantation. TCRdb's copy holds only in-frame clones and misses some; the assay was immunoSEQ multiplex PCR. The sample lists fewer than 20,000 clones; 74% were seen once. The starting material, graft tissue, was processed to release intraepithelial and lamina propria lymphocytes. The specimen was ileum tissue, collected 14 days after transplant. Receptor source: a human patient who received an intestinal transplant, so some T cells may come from the graft donor.

This chain joins TRBV6-1 and TRBJ2-3; TRBD2 is a possible D gene (5 bases). Trimming removed 0 bases from V and 5 bases from J, with 6 bases in between. In germline, CDR1 is MNHNS, CDR2 SASEGT. The CDR3 totals 13 residues. The CDR3 DNA reads as TGTGCCAGCAGTGAAGCAGGAGGAGATACGCAGTATTTT. Translating gives CASSEAGGDTQYF.

The rearrangement uses TRBV16 and TRBJ1-2, with D hard to call. Trimming stripped 1 base from V and 7 bases from J, with 7 bases between. CDR1 KGHSY and CDR2 FQNENV come from the germline V gene. This CDR3 is 12 amino acids long. CDR3 loop: CASSQYDGGYTF. For the CDR3, the DNA is TGTGCCAGCAGCCAATATGATGGTGGCTACACCTTC.

The chain combines TRBV2 with TRBJ1-1; TRBD1 matches 8 bases. CDR3 length: 14 residues. The V gene end was trimmed by 7 bases and the J gene end by 5 bases; junction bases not matched to a gene: 9. CDR1 and CDR2 from the germline V gene are SNHLY and FYNNEI. The CDR3 protein is CASNARDRRTEAFF. As DNA, the CDR3 is TGTGCCAGCAACGCAAGGGACAGGAGGACTGAAGCTTTCTTT.

The rearrangement joins TRBV27 to TRBJ2-5; 9 bases are shared with TRBD2. The J call may not be correct, given that the DNA end is closer to TRBJ2-7. There are 14 residues in the CDR3. Germline CDR1 reads MNHEY; CDR2 reads SMNVEV (reference sequence). The CDR3 DNA is TGTGCCAGCAGTTTTCTAGCGGGATCCTACGAGCAGTACTTC. Amino acid sequence: CASSFLAGSYEQYF.

The chain recombines TRBV7-2 with TRBJ2-1, with 7 nucleotides matching TRBD1. The germline CDR1 and CDR2 sequences are SGHTA and FQGNSA. J lost 7 bases, V lost 6 bases, and 12 bases had no gene match. This CDR3 has 15 amino acids. The CDR3 region is CASSPLVGTANEQFF. CDR3 sequence (DNA): TGTGCCAGCAGTCCTTTGGTGGGGACAGCGAATGAGCAGTTCTTC. The whole variable domain, filled in from reference TRBV7-2 and TRBJ2-1, reads GAGVSQSPSNKVTEKGKDVELRCDPISGHTALYWYRQSLGQGLEFLIYFQGNSAPDKSGLPSDRFSAERTGGSVSTLTIQRTQQEDSAVYLCASSPLVGTANEQFFGPGTRLTVL.

The rearrangement uses TRBV19 and TRBJ2-2; D is unresolved. Germline V gives CDR1 LNHDA, CDR2 SQIVND (reference sequence). The CDR3 totals 14 residues. V was clipped by 3 bases and J by 1 base, with 6 bases between them. DNA of the CDR3: TGTGCCAGTAGTATGATGGGGAACACCGGGGAGCTGTTTTTT. Amino acids: CASSMMGNTGELFF.

This sequence joins TRBV7-9 and TRBJ1-6, with D perhaps matching TRBD1 (5 bases). This CDR3 region has 17 residues. Germline values: CDR1 SEHNR, CDR2 FQNEAQ (reference sequence). Trimming took 5 bases from V and 7 from J, leaving 21 bases between them. CDR3 in DNA: TGTGCCAGCAGCCCACTCCCTGCCGGGGCAGTCAATTCACCCCTCCACTTT. This sequence encodes CASSPLPAGAVNSPLHF.

This clone appeared once. The CDR3 carries no conserved terminal phenylalanine or tryptophan, so it likely arises from a read error. The chain has TRBV6-5 and TRBJ2-2; the D is unclear. The CDR3 contains 13 residues. In germline, CDR1 is MNHEY, CDR2 SVGAGI. Trimming cost V 1 base and J 5 bases, with 5 bases left between them. CDR3 region: CASSYLETGELFL. The CDR3 nucleotides read TGTGCCAGCAGTTACTTAGAAACCGGGGAGCTGTTTCTT.

CDR3: CASILGPGRTDTQYF. Written as DNA, the CDR3 is TGTGCCAGCATCCTCGGACCCGGGAGGACAGATACGCAGTATTTT. The V gene is TRBV6-1, the J gene TRBJ2-3; 7 bases fit TRBD2. With V trimmed by 7 bases and J by 3 bases, 10 bases remained unmatched. Per the germline V gene, CDR1 is MNHNS and CDR2 is SASEGT. This CDR3 comprises 15 residues.

The V call is TRBV11-2, the J call TRBJ2-5; D uncertain. Germline CDR1 reads SGHAT; CDR2 reads FQNNGV. The CDR3 extends over 15 amino acids. The V end was cut by 5 bases, the J end by 1 base, with 14 bases between. The CDR3 coding sequence is TGTGCCAGCAGCCTGGGCTCTTTTCTCCAAGAGACCCAGTACTTC. This translates into CASSLGSFLQETQYF.

V is TRBV5-1 and J is TRBJ2-5, with 11 bases aligning to TRBD2. V was clipped by 4 bases and J by 4 bases; unmatched bases: 6. The CDR3 spans 15 residues. CDR1 is SGHRS, CDR2 YFSETQ, per germline. CDR3 sequence (DNA): TGCGCCAGCAGCCCCCAGACTAGCGGGATAGAGACCCAGTACTTC. Protein: CASSPQTSGIETQYF.

This clone occurred once. V is TRBV2 and J is TRBJ1-1; a possible D gene is TRBD1 (6 bases). The CDR3 spans 15 residues. V was trimmed by 7 bases and J by 2 bases, leaving 17 bases between them. Germline loops: CDR1 SNHLY, CDR2 FYNNEI. As DNA, the CDR3 is TGTGCCAGCAATCCAGGGGCCATAAAAAACACTGAAGCTTTCTTT. This gives the protein CASNPGAIKNTEAFF. The full variable domain, rest sourced from reference TRBV2 and TRBJ1-1, is EPEVTQTPSHQVTQMGQEVILRCVPISNHLYFYWYRQILGQKVEFLVSFYNNEISEKSEIFDDQFSVERPDGSNFTLKIRSTKLEDSAMYFCASNPGAIKNTEAFFGQGTRLTVV.

V is TRBV6-1 and J is TRBJ2-1, with TRBD2 matching over 8 bases. The germline V gene encodes CDR1 MNHNS and CDR2 SASEGT. The CDR3 has 14 residues. J was trimmed by 2 bases and V by 7 bases; bases with no gene match: 4. The CDR3 DNA follows: TGTGCCAGCATGGCGGGAGGCACCTACAATGAGCAGTTCTTC. It specifies CASMAGGTYNEQFF.

This clone has only one observation. The chain links TRBV29-1 to TRBJ2-7; 8 nucleotides match TRBD2. V shed 6 bases, J shed 3 bases, and the junction held 7 bases outside the gene matches. Germline V lookup: CDR1 SQVTM, CDR2 ANQGSEA. This CDR3 region has 13 residues. CDR3 loop: CSVDLRGGYEQYF. The CDR3 region has the DNA TGCAGCGTCGACTTACGGGGGGGCTACGAGCAGTACTTC.

The J gene is TRBJ2-1, the V gene TRBV19; unclear D gene. The CDR3 is made up of 15 amino acids. The germline V gene encodes CDR1 LNHDA and CDR2 SQIVND (reference sequence). V lost 2 bases, J lost 0 bases, and 8 bases lay in between. Written as DNA, the CDR3 is TGTGCCAGTAGTATAAGCCCCAGCTCCTACAATGAGCAGTTCTTC. It is translated as CASSISPSSYNEQFF. The full variable domain, its missing parts supplied by reference TRBV19 and TRBJ2-1, is DGGITQSPKYLFRKEGQNVTLSCEQNLNHDAMYWYRQDPGQGLRLIYYSQIVNDFQKGDIAEGYSVSREKKESFPLTVTSAQKNPTAFYLCASSISPSSYNEQFFGPGTRLTVL.

V is TRBV6-6 and J is TRBJ2-2; D gene ambiguous. Trimming took 7 bases from V and 2 from J, leaving 17 bases between them. CDR1 MNHNY and CDR2 SVGAGI come from the germline V gene (reference sequence). The CDR3 runs to 16 residues. This chain's CDR3 is CASTLRSLFNTGELFF. The CDR3 DNA follows: TGTGCCAGCACCCTAAGAAGTCTATTCAACACCGGGGAGCTGTTTTTT.

The chain combines TRBV25-1 with TRBJ2-1, with 8 nucleotides matching TRBD1. Germline V gene data show CDR1 as MGHDK and CDR2 as SYGVNS. The trim removed 10 bases at V and 9 bases at J, leaving 5 bases unmatched. CDR3 length equals 11 residues. CDR3 protein: CATRTGIEQFF. The CDR3 DNA follows: TGTGCCACCCGGACAGGGATTGAGCAGTTCTTC.

The count of this clone is one. The chain employs TRBV7-9 and TRBJ2-7, with 11 nucleotides matching TRBD2. There are 17 residues in the CDR3. J gave up 0 bases and V 4 bases, and 8 bases lay outside the gene matches. CDR1 is SEHNR, CDR2 FQNEAQ, per germline (reference sequence). The CDR3 sequence: CASSSSPGLADSYEQYF. In DNA, the CDR3 is TGTGCCAGCAGCTCCAGCCCGGGACTAGCGGACTCCTACGAGCAGTACTTC.

This rearrangement joins TRBV6-4 to TRBJ2-3, with 10 bases identical to TRBD2. Germline V gene lookup returns CDR1 MRHNA and CDR2 SNTAGT. This CDR3 is 14 amino acids long. The J segment lost 4 bases and the V segment lost 2 bases, leaving 0 bases of the junction unmatched. CDR3 sequence: CASSDSGGADTQYF. CDR3 nucleotide sequence: TGTGCCAGCAGTGACAGCGGGGGGGCAGATACGCAGTATTTT.

This sequence joins TRBV29-1 and TRBJ2-1; 7 nucleotides agree with TRBD2. Per germline, CDR1 SQVTM and CDR2 ANQGSEA. CDR3 length: 14 amino acids. The V and J ends lost 5 bases and 2 bases, in that order; junction bases with no gene match: 6. The CDR3 loop is CSVPGLSAYNEQFF. In DNA, the CDR3 is TGCAGCGTTCCGGGACTATCGGCCTACAATGAGCAGTTCTTC.

J is TRBJ2-2 and V is TRBV5-1; D gene unclear. This CDR3 comprises 15 residues. V was clipped by 1 base and J by 1 base, with 8 bases between them. The germline gives CDR1 SGHRS, CDR2 YFSETQ. In DNA, the CDR3 is TGCGCCAGCAGCTTGTTTCAGCGGAACACCGGGGAGCTGTTTTTT. The encoded protein is CASSLFQRNTGELFF.

This clone was seen a few times. This sample includes further DNA sequences coding for the same CDR3. The chain has TRBV19 and TRBJ1-1, with 7 bases identical to TRBD1. The ends lost 6 bases at V and 5 bases at J; junction bases unmatched: 0. There are 11 residues in the CDR3. Germline lookup yields CDR1 LNHDA and CDR2 SQIVND (reference sequence). CDR3 protein: CASSRGTEAFF. The CDR3 DNA reads as TGTGCCAGTAGCAGGGGGACTGAAGCTTTCTTT.

The chain links TRBV19 to TRBJ1-4; D remains ambiguous. This CDR3 has 13 residues. Germline V CDR1 and CDR2: LNHDA, SQIVND (reference sequence). The V and J ends lost 7 bases and 6 bases respectively, with 12 bases between them. The CDR3 DNA follows: TGTGCCAGTATGGGCAGCTTCGATGAAAAACTGTTTTTT. This encodes CASMGSFDEKLFF.

J is TRBJ1-5 and V is TRBV2; D is unclear. The CDR3 consists of 12 residues. With 3 bases removed from V and 1 base from J, the gap between germline ends came to 1 base. Germline V gene lookup returns CDR1 SNHLY and CDR2 FYNNEI. The CDR3 reads CASSDSNQPQHF. CDR3 coding DNA: TGTGCCAGCAGTGACAGCAATCAGCCCCAGCATTTT.

This chain uses TRBV7-9 with TRBJ2-1; a weak D match, TRBD2 (7 bases). The CDR3 runs 16 residues. CDR1 is SEHNR, CDR2 FQNEAQ, per germline (reference sequence). The germline V and J ends were trimmed by 0 bases and 6 bases, with 15 bases remaining between them. CDR3 in amino acids: CASSLAQPGGGNEQFF. CDR3 coding DNA: TGTGCCAGCAGCTTAGCCCAGCCGGGGGGCGGCAATGAGCAGTTCTTC. Based on the CDR3 plus reference TRBV7-9 and TRBJ2-1, the full variable domain is DTGVSQNPRHKITKRGQNVTFRCDPISEHNRLYWYRQTLGQGPEFLTYFQNEAQLEKSRLLSDRFSAERPKGSFSTLEIQRTEQGDSAMYLCASSLAQPGGGNEQFFGPGTRLTVL.

This chain links TRBV5-1 with TRBJ2-7, with TRBD2 matching 7 bases. The CDR3 totals 15 residues. V was pared by 1 base and J by 3 bases, with 7 bases of the junction left unmatched. The germline gives CDR1 SGHRS, CDR2 YFSETQ. The CDR3, as DNA: TGCGCCAGCAGCTTGAACCCGGGAGGCCTCTACGAGCAGTACTTC. It encodes CASSLNPGGLYEQYF.

Worth noting for this clone: An end of the junction differs from the germline gene, which may be a read error. The chain employs TRBV7-2 and TRBJ2-7; a weak D match, TRBD1 (5 bases). Germline lookup yields CDR1 SGHTA and CDR2 FQGNSA. There are 9 residues in the CDR3. Here the CDR3 DNA reads TGTGCCAGCAGCTTACAGGGTCTCTTC. This sequence encodes CASSLQGLF.

The V call is TRBV5-1, the J call TRBJ2-5; tentatively, D is TRBD1 or TRBD2 (5 bases each). Germline V gene data show CDR1 as SGHRS and CDR2 as YFSETQ. The CDR3 has 15 residues. The V and J ends lost 3 bases and 3 bases respectively, with 15 bases between them. CDR3 amino acids: CASSWDDRTKETQYF. For the CDR3, the DNA is TGCGCCAGCAGCTGGGACGACCGAACAAAAGAGACCCAGTACTTC.

In its sample, this clone was seen a few times. The genes are TRBV7-6 and TRBJ2-1; TRBD2 matches at 7 bases. J gave up 2 bases and V 0 bases, and 4 bases lay outside the gene matches. The CDR3 is 16 amino acids. Germline values: CDR1 SGHVS, CDR2 FNYEAQ. In nucleotides, the CDR3 is TGTGCCAGCAGCTTAGCGGCTAGCGGTACCTACAATGAGCAGTTCTTC. It codes for CASSLAASGTYNEQFF.